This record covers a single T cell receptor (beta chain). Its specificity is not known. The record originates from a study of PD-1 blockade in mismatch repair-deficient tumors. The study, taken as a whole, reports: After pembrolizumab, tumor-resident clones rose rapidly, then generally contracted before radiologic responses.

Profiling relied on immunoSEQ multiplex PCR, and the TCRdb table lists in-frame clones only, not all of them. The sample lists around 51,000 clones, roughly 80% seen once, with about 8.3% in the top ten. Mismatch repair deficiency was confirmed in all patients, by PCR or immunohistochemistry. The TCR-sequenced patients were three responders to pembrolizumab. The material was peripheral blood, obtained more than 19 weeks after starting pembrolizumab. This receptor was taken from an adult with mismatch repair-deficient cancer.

CDR3 protein: CASSFPGTGELSEQYF. DNA for the CDR3: TGTGCCAGCAGCTTTCCCGGGACAGGGGAGTTAAGCGAGCAGTACTTC. The rearrangement uses TRBV4-2 and TRBJ2-7, with TRBD1 identical over 10 bases. The germline gives CDR1 LGHNA, CDR2 YNFKEQ. CDR3 size: 16 residues. The ends lost 5 bases at V and 6 bases at J; junction bases unmatched: 13.